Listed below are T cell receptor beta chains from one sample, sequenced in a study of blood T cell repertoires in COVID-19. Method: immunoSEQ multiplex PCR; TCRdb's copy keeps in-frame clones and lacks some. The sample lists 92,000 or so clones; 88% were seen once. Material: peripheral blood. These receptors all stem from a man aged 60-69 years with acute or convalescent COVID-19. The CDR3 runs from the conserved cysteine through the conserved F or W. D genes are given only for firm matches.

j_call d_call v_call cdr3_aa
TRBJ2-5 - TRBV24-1 CATSGGHKETQYF
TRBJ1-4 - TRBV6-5 CASSYAARDEKLFF
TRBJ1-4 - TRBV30 CAWSVPRGFLSATNEKLFF
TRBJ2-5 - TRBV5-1 CASSSKRDTSYQETQYF
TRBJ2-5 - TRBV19 CASSMGRQEAQYF
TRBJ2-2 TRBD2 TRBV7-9 CASSSPGAGGDTGELFF
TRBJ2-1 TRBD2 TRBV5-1 CASSLLAGAYNEQFF
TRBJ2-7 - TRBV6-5 CASSQGQTYEQYF
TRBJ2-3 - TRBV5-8 CASSQRDTRADTQYF
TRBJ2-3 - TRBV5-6 CASSYPPGDTQYF
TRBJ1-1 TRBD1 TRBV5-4 CASSFGSGGRMNTEAFF
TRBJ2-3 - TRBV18 CASSLNTDTQYF
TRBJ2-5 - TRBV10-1 CASSGLAWTQYF
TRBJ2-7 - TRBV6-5 CASSPDFYEQYF
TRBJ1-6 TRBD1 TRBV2 CASRFKTGDNSPLHF
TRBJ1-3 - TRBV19 CASVYSGNTIYF
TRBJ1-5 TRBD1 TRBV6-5 CASSSGQGQPQHF
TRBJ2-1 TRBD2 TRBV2 CASSSMSGRANEQFF
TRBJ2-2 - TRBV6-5 CASSSSGPTGELFF
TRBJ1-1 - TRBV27 CASSYDRISEAFF
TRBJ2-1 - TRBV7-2 CASSFPPTGYNEQFF
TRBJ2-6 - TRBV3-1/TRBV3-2 CASSQIRTGSGANVLTF
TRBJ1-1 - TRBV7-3 CASSSDATGRAEAFF
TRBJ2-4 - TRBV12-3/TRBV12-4 CASSLGAGDIQYF
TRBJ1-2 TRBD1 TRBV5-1 CASSSDRTGGGIRGYTF
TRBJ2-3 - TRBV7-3 CASRPGGTDTQYF
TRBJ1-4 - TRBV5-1 CASSSTQGLGEKLFF
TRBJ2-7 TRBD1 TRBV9 CASSLGTGNYEQYF
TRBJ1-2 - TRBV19 CASTAGYGYTF
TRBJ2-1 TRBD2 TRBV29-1 CSVSDLGRGNEQFF
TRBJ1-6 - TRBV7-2 CASSLGPSLHF
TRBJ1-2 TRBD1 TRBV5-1 CASSLAGGDGYTF